This T cell receptor (beta chain) originates from a study of blood T cell repertoires in COVID-19. Across the study: Sites across the United States, Italy and Spain contributed samples from acute and convalescent COVID-19. Sources were T cells, B-cell-depleted T cells, or PBMCs; the material itself was cDNA or gDNA.

V was clipped by 3 bases and J by 1 base, with 7 bases between them. CDR1 is MNHEY and CDR2 is SMNVEV in the germline V gene (reference sequence). This CDR3 is built from 14 residues. Authors' processing steps: Scientists estimated how many nucleated cells there were by amplifying reference gene primers. Libraries were prepared by immunoSEQ multiplex PCR; TCRdb keeps only in-frame clonotypes and omits some of them. V and J calls and clone size are as listed in that table; D and trimming were resolved from the DNA. The data show under 150,000 clones, with about four fifths seen just once and 7.5% to 9.5% held by the top ten.

This TCR was recovered from a human donor with acute or convalescent COVID-19. The donor label of this sample is uncertain. The specimen sequenced was peripheral blood. The chain joins TRBV27 to TRBJ1-5; D is ambiguous. DNA for the CDR3: TGTGCCAGCAGTTTTGCGGGCAGCAATCAGCCCCAGCATTTT. It yields the protein CASSFAGSNQPQHF.